The 7 T cell receptor beta chains listed next were all sequenced from one sample in a study of T cell repertoires in cytomegalovirus infection. For these TCRs, the target antigens are not known. Via MiXCR, TCRdb re-called the reads, giving one row per CDR3 protein. Found here are nearly 700,000 distinct CDR3 sequences, roughly a third of them singletons; the top ten hold 18%. The sequencing here drew on cultured PBMCs, taken from culture after CMV antigen stimulation. These receptors were collected from a human donor in good health (CMV status not recorded). Some clones in this sample may be carry-over from other donors' samples.

This chain uses TRBV28 with TRBJ1-5; no reliable D call. V was cut by 2 bases and J by 1 base, with 9 bases left in between. This CDR3 has 15 residues. CDR1 is MDHEN and CDR2 is SYDVKM in the germline V gene. DNA for the CDR3: TGTGCCAGCAGTTTAGGGAGGCGGAGCAATCAGCCCCAGCATTTT. Amino acids: CASSLGRRSNQPQHF.

The V call is TRBV20-1, the J call TRBJ1-1, with TRBD1 matching over 7 bases. The germline V gene has CDR1 DFQATT and CDR2 SNEGSKA (reference sequence). There are 16 residues in the CDR3. J gave up 1 base and V 1 base, and 9 bases lay outside the gene matches. The CDR3 nucleotides are TGCAGTGCTAGAGTGGGAGGGGGCGAACAGAACACTGAAGCTTTCTTT. This encodes CSARVGGGEQNTEAFF.

This clonotype was detected ten times or more. The gene calls are TRBV7-2 and TRBJ1-5; D ambiguous. V lost 3 bases to trimming and J lost 0 bases, with 9 bases between them. This CDR3 spans 15 amino acids. Germline CDR1 and CDR2: SGHTA and FQGNSA. The CDR3, as DNA: TGTGCCAGCAGCTTCGGCTCCTATAGCAATCAGCCCCAGCATTTT. It codes for CASSFGSYSNQPQHF.

This clonotype was counted a few times. The gene calls are TRBV28 and TRBJ1-2; maybe TRBD1 (6 bases). Germline assignment: CDR1 MDHEN and CDR2 SYDVKM. With 5 bases removed from V and 0 bases from J, the gap between germline ends came to 10 bases. The CDR3 runs to 14 residues. The CDR3 nucleotides read TGTGCCAGCAGTACGGGGGGCGCTAACTATGGCTACACCTTC. It codes for CASSTGGANYGYTF.

This clonotype was recorded many times. The rearrangement uses TRBV7-9 and TRBJ1-5; D is undetermined. The CDR3 has 16 residues. Deletions cut 1 base from V and 0 bases from J, with 10 bases between. CDR1 is SEHNR, CDR2 FQNEAQ, per germline (reference sequence). CDR3: CASSLGRSDSNQPQHF. For the CDR3, the DNA is TGTGCCAGCAGCTTAGGGCGAAGTGATAGCAATCAGCCCCAGCATTTT.

This clonotype was observed a few times. CDR3 nucleotides: TGTGCCAGCAGCAACCAGGCACATGAGCAGTTCTTC. It codes for CASSNQAHEQFF. This chain joins TRBV7-2 and TRBJ2-1; D remains ambiguous. V lost 5 bases and J lost 8, with 10 bases in between. CDR1 is SGHTA and CDR2 is FQGNSA in the germline V gene. This CDR3 has 12 amino acids.

The chain is built from TRBV19 and TRBJ2-7, with a weak D call TRBD2 (5 bases). From germline, CDR1 is LNHDA and CDR2 SQIVND (reference sequence). The germline V and J ends were trimmed by 3 bases and 6 bases, with 12 bases remaining between them. The CDR3 is made up of 13 amino acids. The CDR3 DNA reads as TGTGCCAGTAGTATGGGAGCGCGAGGCGAGCAGTACTTC. It is translated as CASSMGARGEQYF.